These 9 T cell receptor beta chains share one sample of origin, sequenced in a study of siplizumab effects on memory and regulatory T cells. Here immunoSEQ multiplex PCR was the method, and the copy in TCRdb shows in-frame clones only, minus some. Of about 97,000 clones detected, about 94% appear once; the ten largest clones hold 0.9% to 1.4%. The sample comprised CD4+ T cells sorted from blood. The source of these receptors is a human donor in good health.

V gene TRBV7-9 combines with J gene TRBJ2-1, with D tentatively TRBD1 (5 bases). The CDR3 loop spans 14 amino acids. Germline-derived CDR1 and CDR2 are SEHNR and FQNEAQ (reference sequence). V lost 5 bases, J lost 2 bases, and 10 bases lay in between. The CDR3 region is CASSGGAAYNEQFF. DNA for the CDR3: TGTGCCAGCAGCGGTGGGGCGGCCTACAATGAGCAGTTCTTC.

The CDR3 loop is CASSAQTGPVETQYF. The CDR3, as DNA: TGTGCCAGTAGTGCCCAGACAGGGCCGGTGGAGACCCAGTACTTC. The chain recombines TRBV19 with TRBJ2-5; 7 positions match TRBD1. V shed 5 bases, J shed 5 bases, and the junction held 11 bases outside the gene matches. Germline V gives CDR1 LNHDA, CDR2 SQIVND (reference sequence). This CDR3 region has 15 residues.

V usage is TRBV11-2 and J usage is TRBJ2-3; TRBD1 matches at 9 bases. The germline V gene encodes CDR1 SGHAT and CDR2 FQNNGV. The V and J ends lost 2 bases and 2 bases, in that order; junction bases with no gene match: 2. The CDR3 sequence is 15 residues long. The CDR3, as DNA: TGTGCCAGCAGCTTAAGGACAGGGGACACAGATACGCAGTATTTT. Its protein product is CASSLRTGDTDTQYF. Based on the CDR3 plus reference TRBV11-2 and TRBJ2-3, the full variable domain is EAGVAQSPRYKIIEKRQSVAFWCNPISGHATLYWYQQILGQGPKLLIQFQNNGVVDDSQLPKDRFSAERLKGVDSTLKIQPAKLEDSAVYLCASSLRTGDTDTQYFGPGTRLTVL.

This chain uses TRBV9 with TRBJ1-4; D possibly corresponds to TRBD1 (5 bases). V lost 0 bases and J lost 8, with 14 bases in between. The CDR3 loop spans 15 amino acids. Germline loops: CDR1 SGDLS, CDR2 YYNGEE. The CDR3 region is CASSVDTGPREKLFF. The CDR3 nucleotides are TGTGCCAGCAGCGTAGATACGGGGCCGCGAGAAAAACTGTTTTTT.

The chain combines TRBV5-6 with TRBJ2-3; TRBD1 agrees at 11 bases. The CDR3 contains 15 residues. V shed 1 base, J shed 4 bases, and the junction held 2 bases outside the gene matches. Germline V gives CDR1 SGHDT, CDR2 YYEEEE. In DNA, the CDR3 is TGTGCCAGCAGCTTGCGGGACAGGGGGTCAGATACGCAGTATTTT. Translation gives CASSLRDRGSDTQYF.

This chain joins TRBV6-5 and TRBJ2-4, with D perhaps given as TRBD1 or TRBD2 (5 bases each). Deletions cut 3 bases from V and 4 bases from J, with 10 bases between. CDR3 length equals 14 residues. In germline, CDR1 is MNHEY, CDR2 SVGAGI. Here the CDR3 reads CASSYRDGKNIQYF. Here the CDR3 DNA reads TGTGCCAGCAGTTATCGGGACGGAAAAAACATTCAGTACTTC.

CDR3 loop: CASSQGTSGSTTLMYEQYF. The CDR3 nucleotides read TGTGCCAGCAGCCAAGGAACTAGCGGGAGTACCACGCTCATGTACGAGCAGTACTTC. The rearrangement uses TRBV4-2 and TRBJ2-7; 11 bases agree with TRBD2. Unmatched junction bases numbered 15, after V lost 1 base and J lost 4 bases. The CDR3 is 19 residues long. The V gene's germline CDR1 is LGHNA and CDR2 YNFKEQ.

V and J are TRBV25-1 and TRBJ2-3; D is unclear. Germline lookup yields CDR1 MGHDK and CDR2 SYGVNS. Trimming left V 3 bases short and J 2 bases short, with 6 bases between. The CDR3 length is 13 residues. The CDR3 protein is CASSDPPTDTQYF. The DNA for the CDR3 is TGTGCCAGCAGTGACCCTCCCACAGATACGCAGTATTTT.

V is TRBV7-8 and J is TRBJ2-7; no clear D. There are 13 residues in the CDR3. Trimming took off 5 bases at V and 5 bases at J, with 13 bases between the two ends. Germline-derived CDR1 and CDR2 are SGHVS and FQNEAQ. The CDR3 coding sequence is TGTGCCAGCAGCATGCGTCGCGGCGACGAGCAGTACTTC. Encoded protein: CASSMRRGDEQYF.